The 3 T cell receptor beta chains listed next were all sequenced from one sample in a study of T-cell memory formation after mild COVID-19. TCRdb ran MiXCR on the 5' RACE reads and lists one entry per CDR3 protein. Here the sample spans some 150,000 distinct CDR3 sequences, around 5.8% being singletons. The sequenced sample was PBMCs or a T cell subset sorted from them (not recorded which). These receptors were obtained from an adult woman who had mild COVID-19 (a few samples of this study predate the infection). Cell type and time point are not known.

In its sample, this clonotype was seen many times. The rearrangement links TRBV20-1 to TRBJ2-7, with D perhaps matching TRBD2 (5 bases). CDR3 length: 14 amino acids. The germline gives CDR1 DFQATT, CDR2 SNEGSKA (reference sequence). Between the trimmed V and J ends, which lost 6 bases and 0 bases, there was a span of 15 bases. CDR3 sequence reads: CSAGTSQVSYEQYF. For the CDR3, the DNA is TGCAGTGCGGGAACTAGTCAAGTCTCCTACGAGCAGTACTTC.

This clonotype has a handful of counts. The rearrangement joins TRBV5-1 to TRBJ1-2, with D perhaps TRBD1 (5 bases). Trimming stripped 1 base from V and 8 bases from J, with 15 bases between. The CDR3 spans 14 residues. Germline lookup yields CDR1 SGHRS and CDR2 YFSETQ. CDR3 protein: CASSLTTGSEGYTF. In DNA, the CDR3 is TGCGCCAGCAGCTTGACTACAGGTTCAGAAGGCTACACCTTC.

In its sample, this clonotype was seen a few times. This chain uses TRBV5-8 with TRBJ2-3, with 8 positions matching TRBD2. The J segment lost 4 bases and the V segment lost 0 bases, leaving 4 bases of the junction unmatched. CDR1 and CDR2 from the germline V gene are SGHTS and YDEGEE. The CDR3 sequence is 15 residues long. In nucleotides, the CDR3 is TGTGCCAGCAGCTTGGCTCGGGGGGGCGCAGATACGCAGTATTTT. As protein: CASSLARGGADTQYF.